The entry that follows covers one TCR beta chain sequence. No antigen is known for it. These data come from a study of T cell repertoires in cytomegalovirus infection. On the study more broadly: Through public TCR beta signatures, both CMV infection and matching HLA type were indicated. Study findings and constraints: Dominating the ex vivo response were TCR beta clonotypes that were CMV-specific and HLA-C-restricted. Cumulated frequencies of public TCR beta families served to identify carriers of CMV plus the relevant HLA.

One entry per CDR3 protein results from TCRdb running MiXCR on the reads. The repertoire consists of about 360,000 distinct CDR3 sequences, with 15% to 20% occurring once and the leading ten covering 7.5% to 9%. V gave up 2 bases and J gave up 6 bases, with 7 bases separating them. This CDR3 spans 12 amino acids. Germline loops: CDR1 SGHNT, CDR2 YYREEE (reference sequence). Sequencing used PBMCs. The V and J genes are TRBV5-4 and TRBJ2-3; D uncertain. The TCR originated in a human donor in good health (CMV status not recorded). Some clones in this sample may be carry-over from other donors' samples. This chain's CDR3 is CASSFFRDTQYF. DNA for the CDR3: TGTGCCAGCAGCTTTTTCCGTGATACGCAGTATTTT.